Detailed here is one TCR beta chain. The assay was immunoSEQ multiplex PCR, and TCRdb's table has in-frame clones only and misses some. Here the sample spans 65,000 to 85,000 clones, around nine tenths being singletons. The data originate from a study of T cell changes during pregnancy in multiple sclerosis. This CDR3 is built from 16 residues. CDR1 SGHTA and CDR2 FQGNSA come from the germline V gene. The V gene end was trimmed by 5 bases and the J gene end by 5 bases; junction bases not matched to a gene: 9. The chain has TRBV7-2 and TRBJ2-1; 10 bases align to TRBD2. The material sequenced was CD4+ T cells from peripheral blood mononuclear cells, taken after pregnancy. This sequence originates from a female donor with multiple sclerosis, enrolled in a pregnancy study. In DNA, the CDR3 is TGTGCCAGCAGCCCCCTGGGGACTAGCGTCGACAATGAGCAGTTCTTC. Protein product: CASSPLGTSVDNEQFF.